The 11 T cell receptor beta chains below were found in one sample sequenced in a study of sequential checkpoint blockade in melanoma. Treatment: randomized to nivolumab then ipilimumab (arm A) or the reverse (arm B). The assay was immunoSEQ multiplex PCR, and TCRdb's table has in-frame clones only and misses some. The repertoire holds 15,000 to 20,000 clones, with roughly three quarters as singletons. Sequences were derived from CD8+ T cells sorted from blood (inferred from file names), sampled from a patient given nivolumab and ipilimumab in sequence. The receptors originated from a human donor with melanoma.

The chain uses TRBV6-5 and TRBJ1-1; D ambiguous. Germline V lookup: CDR1 MNHEY, CDR2 SVGAGI. This CDR3 contains 13 residues. V lost 5 bases and J 1 base, leaving 8 bases between the germline ends. CDR3 amino acids: CASSVRPNTEAFF. The CDR3 nucleotides are TGTGCCAGCAGTGTGCGGCCGAACACTGAAGCTTTCTTT.

The CDR3 DNA follows: TGCGCCAGCAAGATCTTATCTTCACAAAGTCGGGCCAACGTCCTGACTTTC. Its protein is CASKILSSQSRANVLTF. The gene calls are TRBV5-1 and TRBJ2-6; D unresolved. Germline V gives CDR1 SGHRS, CDR2 YFSETQ. The germline V and J ends were trimmed by 6 bases and 5 bases, with 21 bases remaining between them. The CDR3 contains 17 residues.

The chain carries TRBV7-6 and TRBJ2-1, with 7 bases lining up with TRBD2. In germline, CDR1 is SGHVS, CDR2 FNYEAQ. CDR3 length: 17 residues. Trimming removed 2 bases from V and 0 bases from J; junction bases left unmatched: 7. CDR3 sequence reads: CASSLLQGGSSYNEQFF. CDR3 nucleotides: TGTGCCAGCAGCTTATTGCAGGGAGGGAGCTCCTACAATGAGCAGTTCTTC.

This clone qualifies as medium-sized. The chain links TRBV7-9 to TRBJ2-3; 7 bases fit TRBD2. CDR3 length: 16 residues. Per germline, CDR1 SEHNR and CDR2 FQNEAQ (reference sequence). V was pared by 7 bases and J by 4 bases, with 14 bases of the junction left unmatched. CDR3 sequence (DNA): TGTGCCAGCATTCACCGGTACGGCGGGAGCGCAGATACGCAGTATTTT. Its protein product is CASIHRYGGSADTQYF.

The V gene is TRBV2, the J gene TRBJ1-1; no firm D call. Germline V CDR1 and CDR2: SNHLY, FYNNEI. This CDR3 spans 12 amino acids. Between the trimmed V and J ends, which lost 8 bases and 1 base, there was a span of 8 bases. CDR3 nucleotides: TGTGCCAGCCTGCCGGGGAACACTGAAGCTTTCTTT. It translates to CASLPGNTEAFF.

V is TRBV9 and J is TRBJ2-2; tentative D call: TRBD2 (6 bases). The CDR3 extends over 18 amino acids. V lost 0 bases, J lost 3 bases, and 18 bases lay in between. Germline CDR1 SGDLS, CDR2 YYNGEE. This CDR3 reads CASSVVGLLDWYTGELFF. In DNA, the CDR3 is TGTGCCAGCAGCGTAGTAGGACTACTGGACTGGTACACCGGGGAGCTGTTTTTT.

The chain combines TRBV4-3 with TRBJ2-2, with D perhaps TRBD1 (5 bases). Deletions cut 1 base from V and 6 bases from J, with 9 bases between. The CDR3 extends over 14 amino acids. Germline V gives CDR1 LGHNA, CDR2 YSLEER. CDR3 sequence reads: CASSQATDPGELFF. CDR3 in DNA: TGCGCCAGCAGCCAAGCGACAGATCCCGGGGAGCTGTTTTTT.

This sequence joins TRBV2 and TRBJ2-1, with 8 positions matching TRBD2. In germline, CDR1 is SNHLY, CDR2 FYNNEI. The J segment lost 7 bases and the V segment lost 7 bases, leaving 9 bases of the junction unmatched. The CDR3 spans 14 residues. The CDR3 DNA is TGTGCCAGCAACCAGCGGGGGCCTTCAAATGAGCAGTTCTTC. Its translation: CASNQRGPSNEQFF.

The chain has TRBV5-6 and TRBJ1-2; TRBD1 agrees at 9 bases. CDR1 and CDR2 from the germline V gene are SGHDT and YYEEEE. V gave up 3 bases and J gave up 13 bases; unmatched junction bases: 4. The CDR3 length is 11 residues. CDR3 in DNA: TGTGCCAGCAGCTCTGAGACAGGGGGCACCTTC. It translates to CASSSETGGTF.

The chain uses TRBV19 and TRBJ2-1, with D tentatively TRBD2 (6 bases). Trimming removed 7 bases from V and 0 bases from J, with 10 bases in between. CDR3 size: 14 residues. From germline, CDR1 is LNHDA and CDR2 SQIVND (reference sequence). DNA of the CDR3: TGTGCCAGTAAAGGGAGGAACTCCTACAATGAGCAGTTCTTC. It is translated as CASKGRNSYNEQFF.

Details on this clone: Its ends do not fully match the called genes, so a read error is possible. The chain joins TRBV4-1 to TRBJ2-7; maybe TRBD2 (5 bases). The CDR3 covers 15 residues. Germline V gene sequence: CDR1 MGHRA, CDR2 YSYEKL. The chain's CDR3 is CASSQDIGESYEQYF. In DNA, the CDR3 is TGTGCCAGCAGCCAAGATATCGGGGAGAGTTACGAGCAGTACTTC.